This T cell receptor beta chain is drawn from a study of T cells in Graves' hyperthyroidism and ophthalmopathy (dated 2019 in TCRdb). About the investigation overall: Peripheral blood samples were taken at the time of initial diagnosis, prior to any treatment. To identify TCR V-J signatures that set the groups apart, the researchers used a discovery cohort of 100 or so patients, made up of 40 to 45 with Graves' ophthalmopathy and 55 to 65 with stable Graves' hyperthyroidism. The paper reports TCR Vbeta CDR3 sequencing of some 140 peripheral blood samples: some 41 ophthalmopathy, over 70 hyperthyroidism and approximately 17 progressor patients. Prospective prediction of ophthalmopathy was tested in an independent validation cohort of fewer than 20 hyperthyroidism patients and 15 to 17 patients who later progressed to ophthalmopathy. The study also compared thyroid tissue and blood T-cell repertoires from about six Graves' hyperthyroidism patients. The approximately 97 discovery patients were randomly divided into training and test sets at a 7:3 ratio. Following sampling, methimazole starting at 30 mg daily was given to hyperthyroidism patients, and high-dose intravenous methylprednisolone was given to ophthalmopathy patients.

Hyperthyroidism patients were newly diagnosed, had a disease duration of under 2 months, and were aged 18 to 65 years. Any patient with an uncontrolled infection, another autoimmune disease, pregnancy or lactation was excluded. Diagnoses were based on clinical symptoms, serum thyroxine and TRAb, thyroid ultrasound and orbital computed tomography. Blood from progressor patients was drawn when they were first diagnosed with hyperthyroidism, before any ophthalmopathy symptoms appeared. PBMCs were separated from over 9 ml of fresh peripheral blood using Ficoll-Paque density gradient centrifugation. Progressor patients were first diagnosed with Graves' hyperthyroidism and then developed ophthalmopathy during follow-up. Trizol reagent was used to extract total RNA, and RNA quality was then checked on an Agilent 2100 Bioanalyzer. The CDR3, from cysteine to phenylalanine, totals 14 residues. Only the CDR3 DNA is retained, 42 bases long and in frame from the first base. Trimming takes 1 base from V and 1 base from J, and the germline ends sit 8 bases apart. The germline V gene specifies SGDLS as CDR1 and YYNGEE as CDR2.

Many counts were recorded for this clonotype. Its antigen is still unknown. Base qualities were left out, and no much larger clone turns up one base away. The TCR beta CDR3 regions were amplified from the RNA transcripts. A first-round RT-PCR of the TCR CDR3 used the HTBI primer set with the Qiagen OneStep RT-PCR kit. A second multiplex PCR round built the libraries, followed by size selection and purification. Paired-end sequencing of the libraries was performed with 100 bp reads on an Illumina HiSeq2000. As for the original processing: SOAPnuke was used to process the raw data, with reads discarded if the reads contained adapters or uncalled bases, had a mean Phred below 15, or lacked an exact constant-primer or identifier match. COPE v1.2.5 was used to merge high-quality paired reads, and clonotypes were defined as unique nucleotide sequences. MiTCR v1.1 was used to align the clonotypes against IMGT TRBV, TRBD and TRBJ reference segments. Only V-J combinations with frequency above 0.0001, covering 99% to 99.2% of repertoires, were analysed. A TCS score was defined as the ratio between F50 (clonal expansion) and ExV (chaos), using BLOSUM62-based TCRdist between CDR3 peptides within each V-J. Welch's t-statistics and random forest reduced roughly 530 V-J features to 13, which were used in a naive Bayes classifier (R e1071). TCRdb reanalyzed the raw reads on its own, using fastp at Q25 for trimming and MiXCR for clone calling, and kept in-frame beta chains. CDR3 protein sequences are deduplicated, and each keeps its most common genes and DNA. The V and J calls and clone size come from TCRdb's table, not from the authors' own analysis. Recorded for this sample are some 370,000 distinct CDR3 sequences; approximately 18% of them occurred a single time. Almost 35% of the sample lies in the top ten.

Summary of the overall study and its limitations: In validation, the model predicted progression to ophthalmopathy a median of approximately 6.3 months before onset, with about 70% sensitivity and 72.22% specificity. A 13 V-J signature model separated ophthalmopathy from stable hyperthyroidism, with approximately 87% sensitivity and about 81% specificity in cross-validation and 80%/75% in testing. No statistical method was used to fix the sample size in advance, and group allocation was not hidden from the investigators. Most expanded thyroid clonotypes (frequency above 0.001) were also detected in blood, suggesting blood repertoires may reflect thyroid immune responses.

This TCR derives from a young woman with Graves' hyperthyroidism that later progressed to Graves' ophthalmopathy. The material sequenced was blood. The chain was built from TRBV9 and TRBJ1-1; the D gene is perhaps TRBD1, on 5 matching bases. CDR3 region: CASSVLQGNTEAFF. Here is the DNA: TGTGCCAGCAGCGTACTCCAGGGGAACACTGAAGCTTTCTTT.